This TCR beta chain was sequenced for a study of vaccination effects on CD4 cells after COVID-19. General study results and limits: Early post-infection timepoints were absent, and convalescent patients were few.

Profiling relied on immunoSEQ multiplex PCR, and the TCRdb table lists in-frame clones only, not all of them. The profile covers about 27,000 clones, with around four fifths appearing a single time and almost 1.5% taken by the ten largest. This CDR3 contains 16 residues. Germline-derived CDR1 and CDR2 are SGHTS and YDEGEE. With V trimmed by 3 bases and J by 1 base, 4 bases remained unmatched. With regard to this clone: Its antigen is not identified.

Ahead of sequencing, the ViraFEST assay grew antigen-specific CD4+ T cells using viral peptide pools. The authors isolated CD4+ T cells after around 11 days of culture. Each participant was administered two doses of either the BNT162b2 or the mRNA-1273 vaccine. Cultures got half-medium changes with IL-2 on days 3 and 7. This TCR was sampled from a human donor who received a COVID-19 vaccine. Some clones in this sample may be carry-over from other donors' samples. The chain couples TRBV5-8 to TRBJ2-3, with TRBD2 identical over 11 bases. The sample in question was CD4+ T cells from PBMCs cultured with HCoV-NL63 spike peptides, obtained after COVID-19 vaccination. The CDR3 loop reads CASSSGLAGGTDTQYF. CDR3 DNA sequence: TGTGCCAGCAGCTCCGGACTAGCGGGCGGCACAGATACGCAGTATTTT.